The sequence of this T cell receptor beta chain was determined in a study of CDR3 diversity in severe acne. This clonotype was picked up one time. A much larger clone differs from this one at a single base, so this may be a read error. The CDR3 consists of 14 residues. CDR1 is LNHDA, CDR2 SQIVND, per germline (reference sequence). Via MiXCR, TCRdb re-called the PCR reads, giving one row per CDR3 protein. The profile shows over 100,000 distinct CDR3 sequences, roughly half of them singletons. This sequence originates from a male donor with acne. The chain carries TRBV19 and TRBJ2-1, with 7 bases that match TRBD1. The material sequenced was blood. This CDR3 reads CSSRPGQPRDEQFF. The CDR3 nucleotides are TGTTCCAGTAGACCGGGACAGCCTCGCGATGAGCAGTTCTTC.